The 3 T cell receptor beta chains given below trace back to one sample, sequenced in a study of blood T cells in healthy people across ages. Primed by a sample-barcoded 5' primer and a J-beta primer mix, a second PCR proceeded for about 7 to 12 cycles. TCRdb reprocessed the 5' RACE reads via MiXCR and lists one record per CDR3 protein. This table holds about 1.8 million distinct CDR3 sequences, around 48% found once. Input material: blood. The receptors stem from a woman aged 40 to 49 in good health.

The CDR3 DNA reads TGTGCCAGCAGCTTAATGCCGGGACAGCGGGCCGGGGAGCTGTTTTTT. It encodes CASSLMPGQRAGELFF. V and J are TRBV7-3 and TRBJ2-2; D is possibly TRBD1 (7 bases). The CDR3 length is 16 residues. CDR1 is SGHTA, CDR2 FQGTGA, per germline. Trimming cost V 1 base and J 6 bases, with 15 bases left between them.

This clonotype was seen many times. The chain joins TRBV25-1 to TRBJ1-6; D remains ambiguous. The CDR3 consists of 13 residues. In germline, CDR1 is MGHDK, CDR2 SYGVNS. Between the trimmed V and J ends, which lost 1 base and 10 bases, there was a span of 8 bases. Here the CDR3 DNA reads TGTGCCAGCAGTGAATCCCCCTTATCACCCCTCCACTTT. It is translated as CASSESPLSPLHF.

This clonotype has more than one count but fewer than ten. This rearrangement joins TRBV7-9 to TRBJ2-1, with D possibly being TRBD1 (6 bases). From germline, CDR1 is SEHNR and CDR2 FQNEAQ (reference sequence). Deletions cut 4 bases from V and 3 bases from J, with 13 bases between. The CDR3 has 15 amino acids. The CDR3 nucleotides are TGTGCCAGCAGCTCACAGGGAATGGGCTACAATGAGCAGTTCTTC. Its translation: CASSSQGMGYNEQFF.